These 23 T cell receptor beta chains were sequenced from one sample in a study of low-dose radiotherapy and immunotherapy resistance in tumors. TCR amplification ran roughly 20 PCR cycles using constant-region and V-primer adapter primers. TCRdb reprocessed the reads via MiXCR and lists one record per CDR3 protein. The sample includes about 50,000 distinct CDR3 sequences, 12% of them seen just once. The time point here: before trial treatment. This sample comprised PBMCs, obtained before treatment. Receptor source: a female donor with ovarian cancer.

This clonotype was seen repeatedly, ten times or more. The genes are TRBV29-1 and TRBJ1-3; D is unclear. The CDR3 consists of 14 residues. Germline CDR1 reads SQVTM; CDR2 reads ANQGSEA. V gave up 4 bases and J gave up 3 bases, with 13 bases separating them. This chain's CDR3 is CSVAPGSDGNTIYF. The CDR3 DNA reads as TGCAGCGTTGCGCCCGGGTCGGATGGAAACACCATATATTTT.

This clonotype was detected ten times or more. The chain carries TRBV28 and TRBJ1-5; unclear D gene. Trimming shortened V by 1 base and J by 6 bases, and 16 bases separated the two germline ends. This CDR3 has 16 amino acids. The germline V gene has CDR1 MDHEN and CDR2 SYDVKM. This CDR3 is CASSLSSVKGGQPQHF. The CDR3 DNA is TGTGCCAGCAGTTTATCCTCCGTTAAAGGTGGTCAGCCCCAGCATTTT.

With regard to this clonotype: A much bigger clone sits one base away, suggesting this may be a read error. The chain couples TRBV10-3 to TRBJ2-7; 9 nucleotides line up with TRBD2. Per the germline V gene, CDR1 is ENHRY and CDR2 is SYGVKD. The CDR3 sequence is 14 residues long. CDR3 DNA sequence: TGTGCCAGCAGTTTAGTAGCGGGAGCCCGCAAGCAGTACTTC. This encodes CASSLVAGARKQYF.

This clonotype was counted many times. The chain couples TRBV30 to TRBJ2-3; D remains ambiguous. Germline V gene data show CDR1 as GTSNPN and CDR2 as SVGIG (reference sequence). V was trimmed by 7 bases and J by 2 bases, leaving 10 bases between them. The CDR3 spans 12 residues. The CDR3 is CALKIHTDTQYF. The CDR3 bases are TGTGCCTTGAAGATTCACACAGATACGCAGTATTTT.

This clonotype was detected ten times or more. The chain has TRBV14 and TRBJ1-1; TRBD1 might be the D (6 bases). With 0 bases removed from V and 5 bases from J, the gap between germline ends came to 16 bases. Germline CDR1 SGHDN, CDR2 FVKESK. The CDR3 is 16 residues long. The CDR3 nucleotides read TGTGCCAGCAGCCAAGAGGGTACAGGGCGACGGACTGAAGCTTTCTTT. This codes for CASSQEGTGRRTEAFF.

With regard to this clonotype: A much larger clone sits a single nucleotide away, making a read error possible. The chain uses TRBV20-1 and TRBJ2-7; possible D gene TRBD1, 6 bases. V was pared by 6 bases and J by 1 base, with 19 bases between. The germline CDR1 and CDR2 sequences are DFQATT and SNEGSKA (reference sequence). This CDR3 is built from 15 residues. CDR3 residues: CSAREQGGISYEQYF. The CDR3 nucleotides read TGCAGTGCCCGGGAACAGGGTGGGATTTCCTACGAGCAGTACTTC.

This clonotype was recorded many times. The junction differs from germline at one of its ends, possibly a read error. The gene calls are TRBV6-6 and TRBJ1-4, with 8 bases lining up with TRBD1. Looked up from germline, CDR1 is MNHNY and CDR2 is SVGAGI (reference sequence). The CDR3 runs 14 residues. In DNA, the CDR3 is TGTGCCAGCACCTCGGACAGGGTTTTCGAAAAATTGTTTTTT. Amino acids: CASTSDRVFEKLFF.

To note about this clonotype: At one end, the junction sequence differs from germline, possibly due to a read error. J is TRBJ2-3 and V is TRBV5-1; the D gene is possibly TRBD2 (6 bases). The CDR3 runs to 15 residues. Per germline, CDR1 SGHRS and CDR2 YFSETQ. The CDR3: CASSLDGGRTDTQYF. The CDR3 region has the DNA TGTGCCAGCAGCTTGGACGGGGGTCGCACAGATACGCAGTATTTT.

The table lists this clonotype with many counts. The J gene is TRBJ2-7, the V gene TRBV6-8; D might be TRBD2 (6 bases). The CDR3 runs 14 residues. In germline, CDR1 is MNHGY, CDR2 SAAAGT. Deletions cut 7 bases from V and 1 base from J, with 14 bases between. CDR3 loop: CASTGGTQSYEQYF. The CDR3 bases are TGTGCCAGCACAGGAGGGACGCAATCCTACGAGCAGTACTTC.

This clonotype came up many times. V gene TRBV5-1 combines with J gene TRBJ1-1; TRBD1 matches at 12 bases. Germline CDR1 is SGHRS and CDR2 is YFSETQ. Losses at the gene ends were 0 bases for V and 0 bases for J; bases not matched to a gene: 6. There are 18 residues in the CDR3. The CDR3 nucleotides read TGCGCCAGCAGCTTGGGGGACAGGGGGCGAGTCATGAACACTGAAGCTTTCTTT. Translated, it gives CASSLGDRGRVMNTEAFF. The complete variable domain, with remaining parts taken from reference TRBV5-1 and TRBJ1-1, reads KAGVTQTPRYLIKTRGQQVTLSCSPISGHRSVSWYQQTPGQGLQFLFEYFSETQRNKGNFPGRFSGRQFSNSRSEMNVSTLELGDSALYLCASSLGDRGRVMNTEAFFGQGTRLTVV.

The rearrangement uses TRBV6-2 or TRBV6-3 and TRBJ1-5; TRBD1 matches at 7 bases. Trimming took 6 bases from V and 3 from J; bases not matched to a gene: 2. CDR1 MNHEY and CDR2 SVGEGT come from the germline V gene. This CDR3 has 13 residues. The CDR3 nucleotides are TGTGCCAGCAGCGGACAGGTCAATCAGCCCCAGCATTTT. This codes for CASSGQVNQPQHF.

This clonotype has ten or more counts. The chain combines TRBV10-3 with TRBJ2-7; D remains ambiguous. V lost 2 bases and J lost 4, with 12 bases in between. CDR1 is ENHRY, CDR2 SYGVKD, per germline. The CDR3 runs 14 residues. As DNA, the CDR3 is TGTGCCATCAGTGAGGGTAGGGATTGGTACGAGCAGTACTTC. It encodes CAISEGRDWYEQYF.

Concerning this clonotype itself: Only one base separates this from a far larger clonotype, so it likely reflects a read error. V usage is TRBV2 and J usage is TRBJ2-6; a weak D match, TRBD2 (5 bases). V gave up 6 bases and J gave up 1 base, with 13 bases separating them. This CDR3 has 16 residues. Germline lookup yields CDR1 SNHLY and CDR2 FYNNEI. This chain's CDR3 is CASSAGQISGANVLTF. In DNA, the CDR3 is TGTGCCAGCAGCGCGGGCCAAATTTCTGGGGCCAACGTCCTGACTTTC.

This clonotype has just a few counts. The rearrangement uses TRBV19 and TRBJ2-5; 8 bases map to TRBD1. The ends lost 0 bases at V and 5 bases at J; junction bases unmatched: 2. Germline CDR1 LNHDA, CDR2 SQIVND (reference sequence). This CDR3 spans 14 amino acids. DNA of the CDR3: TGTGCCAGTAGTATAGAAGACAGGGGTGAGACCCAGTACTTC. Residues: CASSIEDRGETQYF.

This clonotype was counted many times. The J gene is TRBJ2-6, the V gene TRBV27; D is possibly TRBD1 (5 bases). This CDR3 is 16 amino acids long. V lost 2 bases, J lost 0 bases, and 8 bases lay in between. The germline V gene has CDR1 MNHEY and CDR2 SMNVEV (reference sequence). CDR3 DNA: TGTGCCAGCAGTTTACTAGGGGCCTCTGGGGCCAACGTCCTGACTTTC. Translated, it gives CASSLLGASGANVLTF.

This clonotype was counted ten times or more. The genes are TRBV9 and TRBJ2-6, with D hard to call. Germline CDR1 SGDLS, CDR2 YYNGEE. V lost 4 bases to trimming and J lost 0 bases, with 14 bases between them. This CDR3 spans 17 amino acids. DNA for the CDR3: TGTGCCAGCAGCCCGGACGCATTGGGCTCTGGGGCCAACGTCCTGACTTTC. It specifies CASSPDALGSGANVLTF.

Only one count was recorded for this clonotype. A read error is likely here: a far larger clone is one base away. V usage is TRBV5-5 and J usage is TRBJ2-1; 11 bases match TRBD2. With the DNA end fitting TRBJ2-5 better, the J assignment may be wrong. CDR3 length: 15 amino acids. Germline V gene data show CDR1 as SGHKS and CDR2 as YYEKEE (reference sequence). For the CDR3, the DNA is TGTGCCAGCAGCCCTTTAGCGGGGGGGCAGGATACCCAGTACTTC. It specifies CASSPLAGGQDTQYF.

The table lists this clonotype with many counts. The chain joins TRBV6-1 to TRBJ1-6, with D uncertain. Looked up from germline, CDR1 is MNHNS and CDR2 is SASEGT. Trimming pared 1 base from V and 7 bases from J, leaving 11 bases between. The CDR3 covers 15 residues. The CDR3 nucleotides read TGTGCCAGCAGTGAAGTCCCCTCCTTCAATTCACCCCTCCACTTT. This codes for CASSEVPSFNSPLHF.

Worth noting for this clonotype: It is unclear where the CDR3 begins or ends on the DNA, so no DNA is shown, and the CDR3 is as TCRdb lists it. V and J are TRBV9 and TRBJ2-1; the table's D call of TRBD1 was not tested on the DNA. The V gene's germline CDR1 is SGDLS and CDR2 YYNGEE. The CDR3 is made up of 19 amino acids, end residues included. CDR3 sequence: CASSIYLCSTQDSYNEQFF.

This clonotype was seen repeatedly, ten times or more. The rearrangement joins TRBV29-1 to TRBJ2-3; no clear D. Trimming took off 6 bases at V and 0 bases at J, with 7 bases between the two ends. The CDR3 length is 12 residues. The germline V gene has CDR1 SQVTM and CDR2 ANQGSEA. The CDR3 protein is CSVRASTDTQYF. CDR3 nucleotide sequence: TGCAGCGTACGGGCTAGCACAGATACGCAGTATTTT.

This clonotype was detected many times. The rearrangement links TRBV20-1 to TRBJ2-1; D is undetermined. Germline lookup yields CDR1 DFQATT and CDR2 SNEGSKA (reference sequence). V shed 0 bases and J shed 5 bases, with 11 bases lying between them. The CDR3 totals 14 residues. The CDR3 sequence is CSARDIRQDNEQFF. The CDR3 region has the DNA TGCAGTGCTAGAGATATAAGGCAGGACAATGAGCAGTTCTTC.

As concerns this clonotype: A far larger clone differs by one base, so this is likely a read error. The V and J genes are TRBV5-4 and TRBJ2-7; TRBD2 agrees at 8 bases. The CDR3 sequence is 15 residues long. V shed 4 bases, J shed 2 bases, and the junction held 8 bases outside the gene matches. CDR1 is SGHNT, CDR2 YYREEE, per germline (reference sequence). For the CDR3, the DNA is TGTGCCAGCAGCCTGAGCGGGAGCCAGGCCTACGAGCAGTACTTC. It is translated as CASSLSGSQAYEQYF.

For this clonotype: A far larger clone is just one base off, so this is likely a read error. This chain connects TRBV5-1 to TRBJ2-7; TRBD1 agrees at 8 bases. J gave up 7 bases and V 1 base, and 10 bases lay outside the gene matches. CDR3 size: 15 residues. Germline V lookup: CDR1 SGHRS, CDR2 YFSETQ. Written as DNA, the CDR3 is TGCGCCAGCAGCTTGAGGCAGGGGGCGCAGAATGAGCAGTACTTC. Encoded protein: CASSLRQGAQNEQYF.